The 7 T cell receptor beta chains listed next were all sequenced from one sample in a study of a mutant IDH1 vaccine in newly diagnosed glioma. Measured with immunoSEQ multiplex PCR; TCRdb has only the in-frame clones, and not every one. The data show roughly 41,000 clones, 78% seen once. Described time point: baseline, week 1 (first vaccination visit). Documented treatment: pre-vaccination baseline after standard-of-care therapy. The sequencing here drew on PBMCs, taken from a glioma patient treated with radiotherapy, temozolomide or both. Every receptor here comes from a man aged 40-49 years with glioma. Some clones in this sample may be carry-over from other donors' samples.

This clone was seen just once. CDR3 sequence: CASSQDRETGNTIYF. CDR3 sequence (DNA): TGTGCCAGCAGCCAGGACAGGGAAACTGGAAACACCATATATTTT. The gene calls are TRBV5-4 and TRBJ1-3; 8 bases align to TRBD1. This CDR3 is built from 15 residues. Germline V gene sequence: CDR1 SGHNT, CDR2 YYREEE (reference sequence). J was trimmed by 2 bases and V by 4 bases; bases with no gene match: 5.

On this clone: Sequence at one end of the junction differs from germline and may be a read error. The V gene is TRBV7-7, the J gene TRBJ2-5, with D perhaps TRBD1 (6 bases). The CDR3 is 15 amino acids. Germline loops: CDR1 SSHAT, CDR2 FNYEAQ (reference sequence). The CDR3 spells CASSWLQGPQETQYF. CDR3 in DNA: TGTGCTAGCAGCTGGTTACAGGGCCCCCAAGAGACCCAGTACTTC.

This chain links TRBV7-9 with TRBJ1-1; a weak D match, TRBD1 (5 bases). Trimming took off 5 bases at V and 3 bases at J, with 13 bases between the two ends. Germline CDR1 SEHNR, CDR2 FQNEAQ (reference sequence). The CDR3 consists of 14 residues. DNA for the CDR3: TGTGCCAGCAGCCATAGGGGCAGGTACACTGAAGCTTTCTTT. It translates to CASSHRGRYTEAFF.

J is TRBJ2-7 and V is TRBV30; the match to TRBD2 covers 12 bases. In germline, CDR1 is GTSNPN, CDR2 SVGIG (reference sequence). The ends lost 4 bases at V and 3 bases at J; junction bases unmatched: 7. The CDR3 runs to 15 residues. The CDR3 loop is CAWNPTTSGGYEQYF. DNA of the CDR3: TGTGCCTGGAACCCCACGACTAGCGGGGGCTACGAGCAGTACTTC.

Here the CDR3 reads CASSEFRTAYEQYF. CDR3 coding DNA: TGTGCCAGCAGTGAATTTAGGACAGCTTACGAGCAGTACTTC. The chain uses TRBV25-1 and TRBJ2-7; tentatively, D is TRBD1 (6 bases). CDR3 size: 14 residues. Trimming pared 1 base from V and 4 bases from J, leaving 11 bases between. Germline V gene sequence: CDR1 MGHDK, CDR2 SYGVNS.

The V call is TRBV4-3, the J call TRBJ2-1, with D possibly matching TRBD1 (6 bases). The CDR3 spans 15 residues. V was cut by 0 bases and J by 3 bases, with 9 bases left in between. Germline V gene data show CDR1 as LGHNA and CDR2 as YSLEER. For the CDR3, the DNA is TGCGCCAGCAGCCAAGACGGGACAAACTACAATGAGCAGTTCTTC. Its translation is CASSQDGTNYNEQFF.

This clone was recorded a few times. The chain combines TRBV9 with TRBJ1-5, with D possibly TRBD1 on 5 matching bases. Germline CDR1 SGDLS, CDR2 YYNGEE. CDR3 length: 14 amino acids. The ends were cut back, 4 bases at V and 6 bases at J, with 14 bases in the middle. The CDR3 DNA reads as TGTGCCAGCAGCAATGACTGGGGCAGTCAGCCCCAGCATTTT. Translated: CASSNDWGSQPQHF.